This T cell receptor beta chain came from a study of blood T cell repertoires in COVID-19. As for the study in general: Material from acute and convalescent COVID-19 was sourced from the United States, Italy and Spain. T cells, B-cell-depleted T cells, or PBMCs provided the cDNA or gDNA that served as material.

Authors' data handling: Nucleated cell counts were estimated from reference gene primer amplification. The data were produced by immunoSEQ multiplex PCR, yet TCRdb's version contains in-frame clones alone and is incomplete. V and J calls and clone size are as listed in that table; D and trimming were resolved from the DNA. The sample has 200,000 to 300,000 clones, about 85% seen once. The length of the CDR3 is 14 residues. Germline lookup yields CDR1 MDHEN and CDR2 SYDVKM. Between the trimmed V and J ends, which lost 11 bases and 4 bases, there was a span of 17 bases. V and J are TRBV28 and TRBJ1-4; tentatively, D is TRBD1 (5 bases). Sequencing was performed on peripheral blood. The sequence came from a woman older than 75 with acute or convalescent COVID-19. CDR3 DNA: TGTGCCTCGGCAGGGTTCCCTCTTAATGAAAAACTGTTTTTT. Its translation is CASAGFPLNEKLFF.